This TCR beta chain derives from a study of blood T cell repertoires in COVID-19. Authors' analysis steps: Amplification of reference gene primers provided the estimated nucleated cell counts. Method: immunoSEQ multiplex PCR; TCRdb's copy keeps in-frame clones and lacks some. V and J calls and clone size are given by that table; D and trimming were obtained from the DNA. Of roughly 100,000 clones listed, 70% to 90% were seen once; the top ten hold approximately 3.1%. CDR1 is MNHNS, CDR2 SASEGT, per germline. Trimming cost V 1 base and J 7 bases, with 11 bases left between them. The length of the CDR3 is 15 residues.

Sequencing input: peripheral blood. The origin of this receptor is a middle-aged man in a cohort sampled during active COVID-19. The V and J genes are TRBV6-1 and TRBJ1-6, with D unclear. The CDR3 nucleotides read TGTGCCAGCAGTGAAGTCAAAAACTTCAATTCACCCCTCCACTTT. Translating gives CASSEVKNFNSPLHF.